What follows is one T cell receptor beta chain and its context. Its antigen target is currently unknown. The record has no base qualities; no much larger clone is one base away. This entry comes from a study of blood T cell repertoires in COVID-19 (dated by TCRdb to 2020 to 2021). In terms of the full investigation: Samples covering the acute and convalescent phases of COVID-19 were provided by collaborators in the United States, Italy and Spain. The material from the prospective study consisted of cDNA or gDNA derived from T cells, B-cell-depleted T cells, or PBMCs. Nearly every sample came with metadata listing a de-identified subject ID, COVID-19 status, age in years and sex. The dataset comprised deeply sampled blood TCRbeta repertoires from subjects exposed to, actively infected with, or recovered from COVID-19. Where HLA class I and class II types were available, the types were taken from metadata supplied by the sample provider, not from assay-based typing. Samples came from the ongoing ImmuneRACE study (first 160 participants) plus 1,254 subjects from 6 global collaborators. The repertoires were made available in a free public database intended to serve as a resource for research on the immune response to SARS-CoV-2. Overall study results and their limits: The quantity of clinical and demographic metadata differed by source and by participant and was supplied without curation.

TCRbeta CDR3 regions were amplified from genomic DNA using the immunoSEQ Assay, a bias-controlled multiplex PCR. The study's own analysis went as follows. The number of nucleated cells in each sample was estimated from the amplification of reference gene primers within the assay. To quantify the absolute abundance of each unique TCRbeta CDR3 rearrangement, sequence reads were collapsed and filtered. For each sample, productive Simpson clonality was calculated as the square root of Simpson's diversity index across productive rearrangements. As stored in TCRdb, this immuneACCESS dataset retains in-frame rearrangements with V and J assigned. A fraction of the clones does not appear; measured against another copy, unresolved V genes explain less than half of the discrepancy, and the remainder lacks a known reason. V and J calls and clone size follow that table, whereas D and trimming were derived from the DNA. The sample yields about 220,000 clones; roughly nine tenths were counted once. Of the sample, 0.72% is held by the ten largest clones.

Each collaborating institution followed its own protocols to collect whole blood in K2EDTA tubes. For TCRbeta analysis, collaborators shipped samples in one of three forms: frozen whole blood, isolated PBMCs, or DNA extracted from either of those sample types. The germline V gene encodes CDR1 SQVTM and CDR2 ANQGSEA. The cysteine opens and the phenylalanine closes a CDR3 of 13 amino acids. Here the CDR3 DNA is all that survives: 39 bases in frame from base 1. V and J are trimmed by 6 bases and 3 bases, and the gene matches miss 6 bases of the junction. The sequence joins TRBV29-1 to TRBJ1-2, with TRBD1 matching 8 junction bases. Sequencing was performed on peripheral blood. The origin of this receptor is a man in his forties with acute or convalescent COVID-19. CDR3 sequence: CSVWTGSHYGYTF. The bases are TGCAGCGTCTGGACAGGGAGCCACTATGGCTACACCTTC.